One sample yielded the 14 T cell receptor beta chains listed below, sequenced in a study of CD8 T cells in Susac syndrome. When the RNA was reverse transcribed, random hexamers were used with an input of roughly 0.45 to 1 ug. Each CDR3 protein is one row after TCRdb ran MiXCR on the immunoSEQ multiplex PCR reads. The table includes more than 150,000 distinct CDR3 sequences, 90% to 95% detected once. Sequencing was done on a sample of CD4+ T cells from PBMCs. These receptors originate from a human donor in good health.

The V gene is TRBV5-4, the J gene TRBJ2-3, with TRBD2 matching 10 bases. This CDR3 spans 15 amino acids. Germline values: CDR1 SGHNT, CDR2 YYREEE (reference sequence). V gave up 3 bases and J gave up 5 bases; unmatched junction bases: 6. The CDR3 loop reads CASSSRTSGLDTQYF. CDR3 bases: TGTGCCAGCAGCTCCCGGACTAGCGGCCTAGATACGCAGTATTTT.

The genes are TRBV10-3 and TRBJ1-1; D not resolved. CDR1 is ENHRY, CDR2 SYGVKD, per germline. The CDR3 sequence is 12 residues long. Trimming removed 2 bases at V and 4 bases at J, with 5 bases between. CDR3 in amino acids: CAISEAGTEAFF. CDR3 DNA: TGTGCCATCAGTGAGGCGGGCACTGAAGCTTTCTTT.

This sequence joins TRBV7-6 and TRBJ2-7; TRBD1 agrees at 10 bases. V shed 4 bases, J shed 5 bases, and the junction held 2 bases outside the gene matches. CDR3 size: 13 residues. Per the germline V gene, CDR1 is SGHVS and CDR2 is FNYEAQ. The CDR3 sequence: CASSSGTGDEQYF. CDR3 nucleotide sequence: TGTGCCAGCAGCTCCGGGACAGGGGACGAGCAGTACTTC.

The V call is TRBV20-1, the J call TRBJ2-7, with TRBD1 identical over 7 bases. The length of the CDR3 is 14 residues. Germline V gene lookup returns CDR1 DFQATT and CDR2 SNEGSKA (reference sequence). The V segment lost 1 base and the J segment 3 bases; nucleotides outside the gene matches: 6. CDR3: CSARAPGTDYEQYF. CDR3 DNA: TGCAGTGCTAGAGCCCCCGGGACAGACTACGAGCAGTACTTC.

The V call is TRBV12-3 or TRBV12-4, the J call TRBJ1-5; no firm D call. V gave up 0 bases and J gave up 8 bases, with 8 bases separating them. This CDR3 spans 13 amino acids. CDR3 sequence (DNA): TGTGCCAGCAGTTTAGCACCAAGGGAGCCCCAGCATTTT. Translating it yields CASSLAPREPQHF.

V gene TRBV6-6 combines with J gene TRBJ1-2; no clear D gene. V was clipped by 10 bases and J by 0 bases, with 15 bases between them. CDR1 and CDR2 from the germline V gene are MNHNY and SVGAGI (reference sequence). The CDR3 runs to 14 residues. This CDR3 is CATAQQPANYGYTF. CDR3 DNA sequence: TGTGCCACCGCACAACAGCCAGCTAACTATGGCTACACCTTC.

CDR3 nucleotides: TGTGCCAGCAGCCCACACCTGAACACTGAAGCTTTCTTT. It codes for CASSPHLNTEAFF. The genes are TRBV3-1 and TRBJ1-1; no clear D. Germline values: CDR1 LGHDT, CDR2 YNNKEL (reference sequence). The CDR3 runs 13 residues. With 4 bases removed from V and 0 bases from J, the gap between germline ends came to 6 bases. The complete variable domain, with remaining parts taken from reference TRBV3-1 and TRBJ1-1, reads DTAVSQTPKYLVTQMGNDKSIKCEQNLGHDTMYWYKQDSKKFLKIMFSYNNKELIINETVPNRFSPKSPDKAHLNLHINSLELGDSAVYFCASSPHLNTEAFFGQGTRLTVV.

This clonotype has a single count. This rearrangement joins TRBV19 to TRBJ2-2; D is tentatively TRBD1 or TRBD2 (6 bases each). Trimming left V 5 bases short and J 9 bases short, with 22 bases between. Germline lookup yields CDR1 LNHDA and CDR2 SQIVND (reference sequence). This CDR3 spans 16 amino acids. CDR3 DNA: TGTGCCAGTAGTCCCCTGGCCGCAGGGGAGGAGCGGGAGCTGTTTTTT. It encodes CASSPLAAGEERELFF.

This rearrangement joins TRBV29-1 to TRBJ2-7; 9 bases fit TRBD1. The germline CDR1 and CDR2 sequences are SQVTM and ANQGSEA. The CDR3 sequence is 12 residues long. V gave up 6 bases and J gave up 3 bases; unmatched junction bases: 3. As DNA, the CDR3 is TGCAGCGTCCAGGACAGGGGCTACGAGCAGTACTTC. Residues: CSVQDRGYEQYF.

J is TRBJ1-6 and V is TRBV5-4; D gene unclear. This CDR3 contains 14 residues. Germline CDR1 and CDR2: SGHNT and YYREEE (reference sequence). V lost 0 bases and J 8 bases, leaving 9 bases between the germline ends. In DNA form, the CDR3 reads TGTGCCAGCAGCTTGGCCAAATGGGATTCACCCCTCCACTTT. It encodes CASSLAKWDSPLHF.

The rearrangement joins TRBV10-3 to TRBJ1-5; a weak D match, TRBD1 (5 bases). CDR1 ENHRY and CDR2 SYGVKD come from the germline V gene. There are 14 residues in the CDR3. Trimming took off 0 bases at V and 11 bases at J, with 14 bases between the two ends. The CDR3 sequence is CAISESGGGRAQHF. The CDR3 DNA sequence: TGTGCCATCAGTGAGTCTGGGGGGGGGAGGGCCCAGCATTTT.

The gene calls are TRBV18 and TRBJ1-2, with D hard to call. Germline-derived CDR1 and CDR2 are KGHSH and LQKENI. V was pared by 3 bases and J by 1 base, with 15 bases between. The CDR3 runs 16 residues. CDR3 amino acids: CASSPPVSSNNYGYTF. The CDR3 region has the DNA TGTGCCAGCTCACCGCCCGTATCCAGCAATAACTATGGCTACACCTTC.

The chain has TRBV27 and TRBJ2-3; perhaps TRBD2 as D (6 bases). From germline, CDR1 is MNHEY and CDR2 SMNVEV (reference sequence). This CDR3 spans 14 amino acids. The V end was cut by 6 bases, the J end by 4 bases, with 14 bases between. The CDR3 DNA is TGTGCCAGCAGGCAACGGGGGTGGTCAGATACGCAGTATTTT. The encoded protein is CASRQRGWSDTQYF.

This clonotype was observed once. The chain combines TRBV19 with TRBJ2-3, with D unclear. This CDR3 spans 13 amino acids. Per the germline V gene, CDR1 is LNHDA and CDR2 is SQIVND (reference sequence). The V gene lost 7 bases and the J gene lost 0 bases, with 8 bases spanning the gap. In DNA form, the CDR3 reads TGTGCCAGTAAACCGGCAAGCACAGATACGCAGTATTTT. Its translation: CASKPASTDTQYF.